Listed below are T cell receptor beta chains from one sample, sequenced in a study of blood T cell repertoires in COVID-19. TCRdb's copy holds only in-frame clones and misses some; the assay was immunoSEQ multiplex PCR. The sample consists of 250,000 to 300,000 clones, more than 75% of them appearing once. Source material: PBMCs or T cells enriched from blood (not recorded which). The receptor set was obtained from a middle-aged woman with acute COVID-19. CDR3s include the opening cysteine and the closing phenylalanine or tryptophan. D genes are given only for firm matches. Size is omitted from some rows. Given values are once, few, many or a class for expanded clones.

>TRBJ2-7|-|13|TRBV28|TRBD1
TGTGCCAGCAGGACAGGGGATAGGTACGAGCAGTACTTC
CASRTGDRYEQYF
>TRBJ2-7|-|13|TRBV19|-
TGTGCCAGTAGTAGGGGCGGGACCTACGAGCAGTACTTC
CASSRGGTYEQYF
>TRBJ1-1|-|16|TRBV9|TRBD1
TGTGCCAGCAGCGTAAGGGGGCGTCGGGTTGAGGTGGAAGCTTTCTTT
CASSVRGRRVEVEAFF
>TRBJ1-1|few|13|TRBV3-1/TRBV3-2|TRBD1
TGTGCCAGCAGTCGACAGGGGGCTTCTGAAGCTTTCTTT
CASSRQGASEAFF
>TRBJ2-5|-|16|TRBV5-8|-
TGTGCCAGCAGCAAATCAACAGGGCGCGACGGGGAGACCCAGTACTTC
CASSKSTGRDGETQYF
>TRBJ1-6|-|15|TRBV4-1|-
TGCGCCAGCAGCCCGGAGCGCTCCTATAATTCACCCCTCCACTTT
CASSPERSYNSPLHF
>TRBJ1-2|few|13|TRBV5-4|-
TGTGCCAGCAGCCTAACAGGTGCGCGAGGCTACACCTTC
CASSLTGARGYTF
>TRBJ2-6|-|16|TRBV10-3|TRBD1
TGTGCCTCGGGGACAGGGTTAATCTCTGGGGCCAACGTCCTGACTTTC
CASGTGLISGANVLTF
>TRBJ1-2|-|13|TRBV27|-
TGTGCCAGCAGTTTGGCGGGGACTGACGGCTACACCTTC
CASSLAGTDGYTF
>TRBJ2-1|-|12|TRBV12-3/TRBV12-4|TRBD2
TGTGCCAGCAGTTTGGAGCGGGGGGAGCAGTTCTTC
CASSLERGEQFF
>TRBJ2-7|-|13|TRBV7-2|-
TGTGCCAGCAGCTTACAGGTTACCTACGAGCAGTACTTC
CASSLQVTYEQYF
>TRBJ2-7|-|12|TRBV12-3/TRBV12-4|-
TGTGCCAGCAGTCCGAGCTCCTACGAGCAGTACTTC
CASSPSSYEQYF
>TRBJ2-7|-|15|TRBV9|TRBD1
TGTGCCAGCAGCGTAGCGGGACAGGAGACCTACGAGCAGTACTTC
CASSVAGQETYEQYF
>TRBJ1-6|-|17|TRBV28|TRBD1
TGTGCCAGCAGTTTAAATACCGGACAGGGCCTCAATTCACCCCTCCACTTT
CASSLNTGQGLNSPLHF
>TRBJ2-5|-|17|TRBV15|-
TGTGCCACCAGCCGCGAGGGTCGGGAGCTCTCCCCAGAGACCCAGTACTTC
CATSREGRELSPETQYF
>TRBJ1-1|-|13|TRBV12-3/TRBV12-4|-
TGTGCCAGCAGTGCGACAGTGGGGCTAGAGGCTTTCTTT
CASSATVGLEAFF
>TRBJ1-4|-|14|TRBV2|TRBD1
TGTGCCAGCCTCGCCGGGACAGCAAATGAAAAACTGTTTTTT
CASLAGTANEKLFF
>TRBJ2-3|once|14|TRBV19|-
TGTGCCAGTAGAACAGGGCCGACGGGAGATACGCAGTATTTT
CASRTGPTGDTQYF
>TRBJ2-4|-|15|TRBV3-1/TRBV3-2|-
TGTGCCAGCAGCCAAGATCGGGCTAGCTTAAACATTCAGTACTTC
CASSQDRASLNIQYF
>TRBJ2-7|-|13|TRBV5-6|-
TGTGCCAGCAGCTTGCCCGGGTCTTTAGAGCAGTACTTC
CASSLPGSLEQYF
>TRBJ2-3|-|15|TRBV5-1|-
TGCGCCAGCAGCTTGGGTGGCGGGGGCACAGATACGCAGTATTTT
CASSLGGGGTDTQYF
>TRBJ2-1|-|13|TRBV30|-
TGTGCCTGGAGTGTAGGACTCTACAATGAGCAGTTCTTC
CAWSVGLYNEQFF
>TRBJ2-2|-|15|TRBV6-6|TRBD2
TGTGCCAGCAGGTCCGGACTAGCGGGAACCGGGGAGCTGTTTTTT
CASRSGLAGTGELFF
>TRBJ2-7|-|15|TRBV7-2|TRBD2
TGTGCCAGCAGCTTAGGACTAGCTACCTCCTACGAGCAGTACTTC
CASSLGLATSYEQYF
>TRBJ2-5|-|15|TRBV5-1|TRBD2
TGCGCCAGCAGCTCCCTAGCGGGGGTGGGTGAGACCCAGTACTTC
CASSSLAGVGETQYF
>TRBJ2-7|-|15|TRBV27|-
TGTGCCAGCAGTGTCGACTCTCGTGGATCCTACGAGCAGTACTTC
CASSVDSRGSYEQYF
>TRBJ2-7|-|18|TRBV28|TRBD1
TGTGCCAGCAGTTTCCGGCGTCGGGGACAGGGGAGCTCCTACGAGCAGTACTTC
CASSFRRRGQGSSYEQYF
>TRBJ2-1|-|15|TRBV5-1|TRBD2
TGCGCCAGCAGCTTGGAAACTAGCGCAAACAATGAGCAGTTCTTC
CASSLETSANNEQFF
>TRBJ2-3|few|16|TRBV7-8|-
TGTGCCAGCAGCGCCAAGATGCGTCAAAGCACAGATACGCAGTATTTT
CASSAKMRQSTDTQYF
>TRBJ2-7|-|15|TRBV5-1|TRBD2
TGCGCCAGCAGCACATCCGGGACTAGGGGGGACGAGCAGTACTTC
CASSTSGTRGDEQYF
>TRBJ1-2|-|13|TRBV4-2|-
TGTGCCAGCAGCCAAACAGGTCAAAATGGCTACACCTTC
CASSQTGQNGYTF
>TRBJ2-7|-|17|TRBV2|TRBD1
TGTGCCAGCGGACGAGACAGGGAAACCCCTACGGACTACGAGCAGTACTTC
CASGRDRETPTDYEQYF
>TRBJ1-4|-|15|TRBV5-6|TRBD1
TGTGCCAGCAGCTCAAGACAGGGGGCTAGTGAAAAACTGTTTTTT
CASSSRQGASEKLFF
>TRBJ2-1|-|17|TRBV5-4|TRBD1
TGTGCCAGCAGCTTGCTTACGGGACAGGGGGTGAACAATGAGCAGTTCTTC
CASSLLTGQGVNNEQFF
>TRBJ1-5|-|18|TRBV21-1|-
TGTGCCAGCAGCATCCGGGACACCCGTTCCATAAGCAATCAGCCCCAGCATTTT
CASSIRDTRSISNQPQHF
>TRBJ1-3|-|15|TRBV11-2|TRBD1
TGTGCCAGCAGCTTAGTGGGACAGGCTGGAAACACCATATATTTT
CASSLVGQAGNTIYF
>TRBJ1-4|-|16|TRBV15|-
TGTGCCACCAGCAGAGATGCGGGGATCGGCAATGAAAAACTGTTTTTT
CATSRDAGIGNEKLFF
>TRBJ1-1|-|14|TRBV25-1|-
TGTGCCAGCAGTGACGGACAGCCTTACACTGAAGCTTTCTTT
CASSDGQPYTEAFF
>TRBJ2-7|-|14|TRBV28|-
TGTGCCAGCAGTTTTGCGTATACGGTATACGAGCAGTACTTC
CASSFAYTVYEQYF
>TRBJ2-7|-|15|TRBV25-1|TRBD1
TGTGCCAGCAGTGCTGTGGGACAGGGCTCCTACGAGCAGTACTTC
CASSAVGQGSYEQYF
>TRBJ1-4|few|15|TRBV11-1|TRBD1
TGTGCCAGCAGTCACGGGGGACAGGGAAGTGAAAAACTGTTTTTT
CASSHGGQGSEKLFF
>TRBJ1-6|-|18|TRBV5-8|TRBD1
TGTGCCAGCAGCTTGGCACCGGGACAGGGGGCCTATAATTCACCCCTCCACTTT
CASSLAPGQGAYNSPLHF
>TRBJ1-2|-|13|TRBV12-3/TRBV12-4|TRBD1
TGTGCCAGCAGTATACAGGGGGCAGGTGGCTACACCTTC
CASSIQGAGGYTF
>TRBJ2-3|-|15|TRBV6-6|TRBD2
TGTGCCAGCAGTCAAGCGGGGTCCTCCGGGGATACGCAGTATTTT
CASSQAGSSGDTQYF
>TRBJ1-1|-|14|TRBV5-8|-
TGTGCCAGCAGCTTGGACAGGACCAGGACTGAAGCTTTCTTT
CASSLDRTRTEAFF
>TRBJ2-7|few|15|TRBV4-1|-
TGCGCCAGCAGCCAAGGATCGGACAGCTCCTACGAGCAGTACTTC
CASSQGSDSSYEQYF
>TRBJ2-2|-|15|TRBV2|-
TGTGCCAGCAGTCTGAACAGGGTAGCAACCGGGGAGCTGTTTTTT
CASSLNRVATGELFF
>TRBJ2-2|-|15|TRBV4-3|TRBD2
TGCGCCACCACAGCCCAGCGGGAGATCTCCGGGGAGCTGTTTTTT
CATTAQREISGELFF
>TRBJ1-3|few|14|TRBV10-3|-
TGTGCCATCAGTCCCCAGGGAAATGGAAACACCATATATTTT
CAISPQGNGNTIYF
>TRBJ2-7|-|14|TRBV7-9|TRBD2
TGTGCCCTCGAGAGCGGGGGGAGCTCCTACGAGCAGTACTTC
CALESGGSSYEQYF
>TRBJ1-5|-|18|TRBV7-8|-
TGTGCCAGCAGCTTAGCGAGGTTAAACTATTATAGCAATCAGCCCCAGCATTTT
CASSLARLNYYSNQPQHF
>TRBJ1-1|-|16|TRBV5-1|TRBD1
TGCGCCAGCAGCCCGGACAGGGGACGATTCTTCACTGAAGCTTTCTTT
CASSPDRGRFFTEAFF
>TRBJ1-2|once|14|TRBV5-1|TRBD1
TGCGCCAGCAGCGGGGACAGGGAGGGCTATGGCTACACCTTC
CASSGDREGYGYTF
>TRBJ1-6|-|15|TRBV3-1/TRBV3-2|-
TGTGCCAGCAGCCAAGATCAACAGGGATTTTCACCCCTCCACTTT
CASSQDQQGFSPLHF
>TRBJ1-5|-|15|TRBV4-1|TRBD1
TGCGCCAGCAGCCAAGGAGGGGGCGGTCATCAGCCCCAGCATTTT
CASSQGGGGHQPQHF
>TRBJ1-4|-|11|TRBV30|-
TGTGCCTGGAACTCTAATGAAAAACTGTTTTTT
CAWNSNEKLFF
>TRBJ1-2|many|16|TRBV4-3|TRBD1
TGCGCCAGCAGCCGCTGGACAGGGGGTAATTGGGATGGCTACACCTTC
CASSRWTGGNWDGYTF